This T cell receptor beta chain was sequenced during a study of T cell responses to AZD1222 COVID-19 vaccine. Per the germline V gene, CDR1 is LGHNT and CDR2 is FRNRAP. V was pared by 0 bases and J by 3 bases, with 18 bases between. CDR3 length equals 18 residues. Profiled with immunoSEQ multiplex PCR; TCRdb holds only in-frame clones, not every one. The table has approximately 92,000 clones, 85% to 90% seen once. The source of this sequence is an adult in good health. Material: peripheral blood, obtained on day 0 of AZD1222 vaccination. The chain combines TRBV12-5 with TRBJ1-3; D is unresolved. The CDR3 nucleotides are TGTGCTAGTGGTTTGGTACTTATGCCACGGAATGTTGGAAACACCATATATTTT. It encodes CASGLVLMPRNVGNTIYF.